Listed below are T cell receptor beta chains from one sample, sequenced in a study of blood T cell repertoires in COVID-19. Libraries were prepared by immunoSEQ multiplex PCR; TCRdb keeps only in-frame clonotypes and omits some of them. The sample shows under 250,000 clones, approximately 85% of them seen only once. The sequenced sample consisted of peripheral blood. All receptors come from a man over 45 with COVID-19, enrolled during active disease. Both conserved end residues are part of each CDR3. The D gene is left open where the match is weak. A clone size is listed for some rows: how often the clone was seen (once, few, many), or a class if it is expanded.

J,V,size,D,DNA,CDR3
TRBJ2-7,TRBV9,once,TRBD2,TGTGCCAGCAGCGTAGAAGCGGGGGCCATCTACGAGCAGTACTTC,CASSVEAGAIYEQYF
TRBJ2-1,TRBV15,NA,NA,TGTGCCACCAGCAGAGGGGCAGGGCACTACAATGAGCAGTTCTTC,CATSRGAGHYNEQFF
TRBJ2-3,TRBV15,NA,NA,TGTGCCACGGAGGGGATTCATAGCACAGATACGCAGTATTTT,CATEGIHSTDTQYF
TRBJ2-7,TRBV27,NA,TRBD1,TGTGCCAGCAGCCGGGACAGACTTTACGAGCAGTACTTC,CASSRDRLYEQYF
TRBJ2-7,TRBV4-1,NA,NA,TGCGCCAGCAGCCAGGGGGCTGGGTACGAGCAGTACTTC,CASSQGAGYEQYF
TRBJ1-2,TRBV5-1,NA,NA,TGCGCCAGCAGCCCCCCAGGGAACGGCTACACCTTC,CASSPPGNGYTF
TRBJ2-5,TRBV19,NA,TRBD1,TGTGCCAGTAGTATAGAAGGACAGGGACAAGAGACCCAGTACTTC,CASSIEGQGQETQYF
TRBJ2-5,TRBV12-5,NA,TRBD2,TGTGCTAGTGGTCTGACTAGCGGGGGGTCGAGGGTGACCCAGTACTTC,CASGLTSGGSRVTQYF
TRBJ2-1,TRBV24-1,NA,NA,TGTGCCACCAGTGATAGGACACGCGAGCAGTTCTTC,CATSDRTREQFF
TRBJ1-5,TRBV15,NA,NA,TGTGCCACCAGCAGTCCGGGAACTAGCAATCAGCCCCAGCATTTT,CATSSPGTSNQPQHF